These 15 T cell receptor beta chains came from one sample sequenced in a study of technical replicates of blood from a handful of donors. The method was immunoSEQ multiplex PCR; TCRdb's version includes in-frame clones alone and lacks a portion of them. Of tens of thousands of clones in the sample, approximately 91% were seen once. Input material: PBMCs. The receptor source for this set is a human donor in good health. Some clones in this sample may be carry-over from other donors' samples.

This chain links TRBV9 with TRBJ1-2; 10 bases are shared with TRBD1. Trimming removed 7 bases from V and 13 bases from J; junction bases left unmatched: 10. Germline assignment: CDR1 SGDLS and CDR2 YYNGEE. The CDR3 has 12 residues. CDR3 region: CASGGDRGFFTF. CDR3 in DNA: TGTGCCAGCGGGGGGGACAGGGGCTTCTTCACCTTC.

This rearrangement joins TRBV29-1 to TRBJ2-7, with 12 nucleotides matching TRBD1. Trimming cost V 4 bases and J 7 bases; bases outside gene matches: 8. The CDR3 loop spans 14 amino acids. CDR1 and CDR2 from the germline V gene are SQVTM and ANQGSEA. The CDR3 reads CSVGGGQGAGEQYF. The CDR3 region has the DNA TGCAGCGTTGGGGGGGGACAGGGGGCCGGGGAGCAGTACTTC.

In this sample, this clone turned up once. The chain links TRBV6-5 to TRBJ2-5, with 10 bases matching TRBD2. V lost 6 bases, J lost 2 bases, and 6 bases stayed unmatched. The CDR3 loop spans 15 amino acids. Germline loops: CDR1 MNHEY, CDR2 SVGAGI. The chain's CDR3 is CASSVAGGKQETQYF. The CDR3, as DNA: TGTGCCAGCAGCGTAGCGGGGGGCAAACAAGAGACCCAGTACTTC.

This sequence joins TRBV6-1 and TRBJ2-4, with D possibly being TRBD1 (5 bases). This CDR3 is 16 amino acids long. Germline V CDR1 and CDR2: MNHNS, SASEGT. The V gene lost 3 bases and the J gene lost 0 bases, with 12 bases spanning the gap. In DNA form, the CDR3 reads TGTGCCAGCAGTGACAGGGATGGGAAAGCCAAAAACATTCAGTACTTC. Translating gives CASSDRDGKAKNIQYF.

The V and J genes are TRBV29-1 and TRBJ2-7, with a possible D match to TRBD2 (5 bases). The CDR3 is 13 amino acids. CDR1 and CDR2 (germline): SQVTM, ANQGSEA. Between the trimmed V and J ends, which lost 4 bases and 3 bases, there was a span of 13 bases. The CDR3 reads CSVVAGQIYEQYF. CDR3 bases: TGCAGCGTTGTGGCGGGCCAAATCTACGAGCAGTACTTC.

The CDR3 nucleotides are TGTGCCAGCAGCCCCGGACAGGGGTGGACTGAAGCTTTCTTT. Amino acids: CASSPGQGWTEAFF. The chain has TRBV6-6 and TRBJ1-1; 9 bases are a match to TRBD1. J was trimmed by 5 bases and V by 6 bases; bases with no gene match: 7. The CDR3 extends over 14 amino acids. CDR1 MNHNY and CDR2 SVGAGI come from the germline V gene (reference sequence).

This clone was found once. J is TRBJ2-3 and V is TRBV27, with 9 bases identical to TRBD1. Germline V lookup: CDR1 MNHEY, CDR2 SMNVEV (reference sequence). V lost 5 bases, J lost 7 bases, and 7 bases stayed unmatched. This CDR3 has 14 amino acids. CDR3 amino acids: CASSLRDRAHTQYF. Here the CDR3 DNA reads TGTGCCAGCAGTCTCCGGGACAGGGCCCATACGCAGTATTTT.

This clone was observed once. This rearrangement joins TRBV5-1 to TRBJ2-1, with 8 bases lining up with TRBD2. This CDR3 has 17 residues. The V and J ends lost 3 bases and 7 bases, in that order; junction bases with no gene match: 15. Germline V gene lookup returns CDR1 SGHRS and CDR2 YFSETQ. The CDR3 DNA follows: TGCGCCAGCAGCTATGGGGAAACGGGACTAGTGGGGAATGAGCAGTTCTTC. This gives the protein CASSYGETGLVGNEQFF.

The chain joins TRBV4-2 to TRBJ2-1; 12 nucleotides agree with TRBD1. The CDR3 runs 16 residues. V shed 1 base and J 6 bases; nucleotides not matched to a gene: 4. The germline V gene has CDR1 LGHNA and CDR2 YNFKEQ. CDR3 sequence (DNA): TGTGCCAGCAGCCAAGGCGGGACAGGGGGCAGCAATGAGCAGTTCTTC. Encoded protein: CASSQGGTGGSNEQFF.

This clone has just one count. V gene TRBV7-7 combines with J gene TRBJ2-1; D gene unclear. The CDR3 contains 14 residues. V dropped 1 base and J dropped 5 bases, with 9 bases sitting between them. Germline V gene lookup returns CDR1 SSHAT and CDR2 FNYEAQ (reference sequence). The CDR3 loop reads CASSLGGLDNEQFF. The CDR3 region has the DNA TGTGCCAGCAGCTTAGGTGGTCTAGACAATGAGCAGTTCTTC.

The rearrangement uses TRBV11-2 and TRBJ1-1; D might be TRBD1 (5 bases). V dropped 1 base and J dropped 0 bases, with 18 bases sitting between them. This CDR3 contains 18 residues. Germline-derived CDR1 and CDR2 are SGHAT and FQNNGV. In DNA form, the CDR3 reads TGTGCCAGCAGCTTAGCCTTCCCGCCCAGGGAAATGAACACTGAAGCTTTCTTT. This translates into CASSLAFPPREMNTEAFF.

V gene TRBV7-8 combines with J gene TRBJ2-6; TRBD2 might be the D (5 bases). The V gene lost 7 bases and the J gene lost 4 bases, with 17 bases spanning the gap. The germline V gene has CDR1 SGHVS and CDR2 FQNEAQ. The CDR3 sequence is 16 residues long. CDR3 sequence reads: CASTLKSGVGANVLTF. The CDR3 DNA follows: TGTGCCAGCACCCTTAAGTCCGGGGTCGGGGCCAACGTCCTGACTTTC.

This clone has a handful of counts. The V and J genes are TRBV11-2 and TRBJ2-2; TRBD1 might be the D (6 bases). The CDR3 sequence is 15 residues long. The V end lost 1 base, the J end lost 8 bases, and 14 bases lay between the germline ends. Germline V gene data show CDR1 as SGHAT and CDR2 as FQNNGV. The CDR3 DNA follows: TGTGCCAGCAGCTTAGTGTCAGGGGCCAGAGGGGAGCTGTTTTTT. Its protein is CASSLVSGARGELFF.

V and J are TRBV30 and TRBJ1-2; D gene unclear. Germline V gene sequence: CDR1 GTSNPN, CDR2 SVGIG (reference sequence). Trimming cost V 1 base and J 11 bases, with 14 bases left between them. This CDR3 is built from 12 residues. The DNA of the CDR3 is TGTGCCTGGAGTGGACTGAGGGCTTGGTACACCTTC. This sequence encodes CAWSGLRAWYTF.

The gene calls are TRBV9 and TRBJ1-1; 9 bases are shared with TRBD1. With V trimmed by 5 bases and J by 1 base, 6 bases remained unmatched. The germline CDR1 and CDR2 sequences are SGDLS and YYNGEE. The CDR3 totals 15 residues. CDR3 sequence: CASRASGQGNTEAFF. CDR3 nucleotides: TGTGCCAGCAGGGCCTCGGGACAGGGGAACACTGAAGCTTTCTTT.